Sequencing of this TCR beta chain was carried out in a study of radiotherapy plus CTLA-4 blockade in lung cancer. Across the whole study: Objective responses emerged in roughly a sixth of patients, and around 29% attained disease control.

Data came from immunoSEQ multiplex PCR; TCRdb stores just in-frame clones and leaves some out. Here the sample spans some 60,000 clones, more than 60% being singletons. V gave up 1 base and J gave up 4 bases, with 7 bases separating them. The CDR3 spans 13 residues. Germline assignment: CDR1 MNHNS and CDR2 SASEGT. The rearrangement joins TRBV6-1 to TRBJ1-1, with no clear D. The sequence came from a human donor with non-small cell lung cancer who had a partial response to radiotherapy plus ipilimumab. This specimen consisted of peripheral blood, obtained from a patient treated with radiotherapy plus ipilimumab. The CDR3 bases are TGTGCCAGCAGTGAAGGGCAACCCACTGAAGCTTTCTTT. This translates into CASSEGQPTEAFF.